The 8 T cell receptor beta chains below all came from one sample that was sequenced in a study of blood T cell repertoires in COVID-19. TCRdb keeps only in-frame clones here, not all; method: immunoSEQ multiplex PCR. The sample lists fewer than 300,000 clones, around 82% occurring once. Material: peripheral blood. The receptors stem from a woman aged 18-29 years with acute or convalescent COVID-19.

This clone showed up just a few times. The chain employs TRBV27 and TRBJ1-2; the D is unclear. Germline V gene sequence: CDR1 MNHEY, CDR2 SMNVEV (reference sequence). The V end lost 6 bases, the J end lost 5 bases, and 19 bases lay between the germline ends. The CDR3 runs to 15 residues. This chain's CDR3 is CASSLPEASSYGYTF. For the CDR3, the DNA is TGTGCCAGCAGCCTCCCGGAGGCCTCATCGTATGGCTACACCTTC.

The chain has TRBV7-3 and TRBJ2-1; 8 nucleotides agree with TRBD2. Trimming took 1 base from V and 7 from J; bases not matched to a gene: 9. CDR3 length: 16 residues. CDR1 is SGHTA, CDR2 FQGTGA, per germline. CDR3 DNA: TGTGCCAGCAGCTTAAGGCGGGGGGCCCCCCCTAATGAGCAGTTCTTC. It yields the protein CASSLRRGAPPNEQFF.

This rearrangement joins TRBV9 to TRBJ2-3; the D is unclear. With 4 bases removed from V and 4 bases from J, the gap between germline ends came to 13 bases. There are 14 residues in the CDR3. CDR1 SGDLS and CDR2 YYNGEE come from the germline V gene. CDR3 sequence (DNA): TGTGCCAGCAGCCCCATAGTTACGGCAGATACGCAGTATTTT. It is translated as CASSPIVTADTQYF.

This clone came up a few times. This chain uses TRBV28 with TRBJ1-4; 10 positions match TRBD1. This CDR3 is built from 13 residues. V was pared by 8 bases and J by 8 bases, with 5 bases of the junction left unmatched. Germline V gives CDR1 MDHEN, CDR2 SYDVKM. The CDR3 DNA sequence: TGTGCCAGCCTGGGACAGGGGCCGGAAAAACTGTTTTTT. Amino acids: CASLGQGPEKLFF.

The chain combines TRBV4-3 with TRBJ2-3, with 8 positions matching TRBD2. This CDR3 is built from 13 residues. Germline CDR1 and CDR2: LGHNA and YSLEER. Trimming removed 1 base from V and 14 bases from J; junction bases left unmatched: 8. For the CDR3, the DNA is TGCGCCAGCAGCCAAGGGGAGGCGGGAGGTTTGTATTTT. Its translation: CASSQGEAGGLYF.

The chain employs TRBV11-2 and TRBJ1-2; the D gene is possibly TRBD1 (6 bases). V was shortened by 1 base and J by 7 bases, with 28 bases between the two germline ends. This CDR3 contains 19 residues. Looked up from germline, CDR1 is SGHAT and CDR2 is FQNNGV. CDR3 sequence: CASSLGFGLTGAKGSGYTF. Written as DNA, the CDR3 is TGTGCCAGCAGCTTAGGGTTTGGCCTGACAGGCGCTAAGGGTTCTGGCTACACCTTC.

The chain carries TRBV7-3 and TRBJ2-1, with 8 bases fitting TRBD1. The CDR3 runs to 15 residues. Trimming took 0 bases from V and 4 from J; bases not matched to a gene: 2. CDR1 SGHTA and CDR2 FQGTGA come from the germline V gene. CDR3 amino acids: CASSLTWTGYNEQFF. In nucleotides, the CDR3 is TGTGCCAGCAGCTTAACGTGGACAGGGTACAATGAGCAGTTCTTC.

The J gene is TRBJ1-1, the V gene TRBV6-5; D may be TRBD1 (5 bases). The V gene's germline CDR1 is MNHEY and CDR2 SVGAGI. Deletions cut 7 bases from V and 4 bases from J, with 16 bases between. The CDR3 totals 14 residues. The CDR3 protein is CASTVRVGATEAFF. The CDR3 bases are TGTGCCAGCACCGTCCGGGTTGGGGCCACTGAAGCTTTCTTT.